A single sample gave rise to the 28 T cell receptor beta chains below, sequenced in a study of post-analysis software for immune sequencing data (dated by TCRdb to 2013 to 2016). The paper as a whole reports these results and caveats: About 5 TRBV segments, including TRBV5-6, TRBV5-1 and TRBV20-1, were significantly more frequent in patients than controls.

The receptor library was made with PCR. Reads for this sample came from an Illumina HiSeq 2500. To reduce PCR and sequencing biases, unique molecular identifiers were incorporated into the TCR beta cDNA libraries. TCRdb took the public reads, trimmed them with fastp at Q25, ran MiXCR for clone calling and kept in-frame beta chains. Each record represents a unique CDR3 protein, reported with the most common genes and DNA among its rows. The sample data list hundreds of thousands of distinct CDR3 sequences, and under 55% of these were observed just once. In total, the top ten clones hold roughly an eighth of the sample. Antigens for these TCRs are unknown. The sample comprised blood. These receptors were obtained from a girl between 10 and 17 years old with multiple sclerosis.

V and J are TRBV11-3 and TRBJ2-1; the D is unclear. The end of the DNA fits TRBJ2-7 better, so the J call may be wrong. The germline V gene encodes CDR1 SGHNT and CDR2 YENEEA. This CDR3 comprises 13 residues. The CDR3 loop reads CASSLDELNEQYF. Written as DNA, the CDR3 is TGTGCCAGCAGCTTAGATGAACTCAATGAGCAGTACTTC.

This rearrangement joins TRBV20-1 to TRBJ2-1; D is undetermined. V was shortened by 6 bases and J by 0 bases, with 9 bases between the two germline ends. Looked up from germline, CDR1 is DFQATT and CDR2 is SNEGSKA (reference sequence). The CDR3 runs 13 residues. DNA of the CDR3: TGCAGTGCGTGGGGTAGCTCCTACAATGAGCAGTTCTTC. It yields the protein CSAWGSSYNEQFF.

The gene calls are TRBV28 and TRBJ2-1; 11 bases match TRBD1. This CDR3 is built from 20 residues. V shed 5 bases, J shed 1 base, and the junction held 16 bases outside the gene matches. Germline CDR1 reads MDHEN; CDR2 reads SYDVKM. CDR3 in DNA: TGTGCCAGCAGTACTATAGGCCATGGGACAGGGGGGGTTTCCTACAATGAGCAGTTCTTC. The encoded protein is CASSTIGHGTGGVSYNEQFF.

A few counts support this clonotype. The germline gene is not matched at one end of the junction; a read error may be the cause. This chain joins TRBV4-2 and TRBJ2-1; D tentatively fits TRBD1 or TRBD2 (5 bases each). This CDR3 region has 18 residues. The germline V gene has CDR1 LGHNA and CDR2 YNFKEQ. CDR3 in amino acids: CASSHALGDGKNTGELFF. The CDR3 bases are TGTGCCAGCAGCCACGCTTTAGGGGACGGCAAGAACACCGGGGAGCTGTTCTTC.

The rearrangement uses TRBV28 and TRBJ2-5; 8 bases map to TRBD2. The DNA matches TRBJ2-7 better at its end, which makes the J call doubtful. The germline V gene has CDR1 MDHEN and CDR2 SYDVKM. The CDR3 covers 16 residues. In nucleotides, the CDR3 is TGTGCCAGCAGTTCAGGGGTAGCGGGATCTTACTACGAGCAGTACTTC. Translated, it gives CASSSGVAGSYYEQYF.

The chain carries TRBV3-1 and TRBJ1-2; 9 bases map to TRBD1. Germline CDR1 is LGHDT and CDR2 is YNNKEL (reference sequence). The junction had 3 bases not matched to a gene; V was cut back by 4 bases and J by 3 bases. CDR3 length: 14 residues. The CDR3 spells CASSRGQGDYGYTF. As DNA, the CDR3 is TGTGCCAGCAGCCGGGGACAGGGCGACTATGGCTACACCTTC.

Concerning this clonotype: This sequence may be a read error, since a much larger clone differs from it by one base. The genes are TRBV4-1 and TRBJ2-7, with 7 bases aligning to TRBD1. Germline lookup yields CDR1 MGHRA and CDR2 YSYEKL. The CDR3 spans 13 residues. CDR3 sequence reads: CAGSQITGVEQYF. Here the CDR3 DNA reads TGCGCCGGCAGCCAGATTACAGGGGTGGAGCAGTACTTC.

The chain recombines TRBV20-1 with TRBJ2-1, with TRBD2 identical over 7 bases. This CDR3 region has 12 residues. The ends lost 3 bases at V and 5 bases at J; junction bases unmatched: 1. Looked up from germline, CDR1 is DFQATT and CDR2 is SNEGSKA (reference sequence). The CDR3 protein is CSASLADNEQFF. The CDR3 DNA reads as TGCAGTGCTAGTCTAGCGGACAATGAGCAGTTCTTC.

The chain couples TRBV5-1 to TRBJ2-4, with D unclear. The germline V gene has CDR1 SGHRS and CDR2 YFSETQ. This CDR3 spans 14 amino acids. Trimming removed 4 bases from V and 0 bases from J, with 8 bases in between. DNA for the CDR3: TGCGCCAGCAGCGGGGATGTAGCCAAAAACATTCAGTACTTC. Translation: CASSGDVAKNIQYF. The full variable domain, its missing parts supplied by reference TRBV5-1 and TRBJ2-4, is KAGVTQTPRYLIKTRGQQVTLSCSPISGHRSVSWYQQTPGQGLQFLFEYFSETQRNKGNFPGRFSGRQFSNSRSEMNVSTLELGDSALYLCASSGDVAKNIQYFGAGTRLSVL.

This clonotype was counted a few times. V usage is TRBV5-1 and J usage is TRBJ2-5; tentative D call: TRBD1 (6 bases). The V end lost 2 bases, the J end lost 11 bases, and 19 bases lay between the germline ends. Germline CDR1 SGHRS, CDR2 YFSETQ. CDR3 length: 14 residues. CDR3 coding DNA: TGCGCCAGCAGCTTCGAAGGGGGTGGGGACGAACAGTACTTC. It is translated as CASSFEGGGDEQYF. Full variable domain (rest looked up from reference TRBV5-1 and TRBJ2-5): KAGVTQTPRYLIKTRGQQVTLSCSPISGHRSVSWYQQTPGQGLQFLFEYFSETQRNKGNFPGRFSGRQFSNSRSEMNVSTLELGDSALYLCASSFEGGGDEQYFGPGTRLLVL.

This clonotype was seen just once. The CDR3 coding sequence is TGTGCCAGCAGTTCTAGACAGGGTAGAGACAATCAGCCCCAGCATTTT. It yields the protein CASSSRQGRDNQPQHF. The chain links TRBV12-3 or TRBV12-4 to TRBJ1-5, with 7 bases aligning to TRBD1. This CDR3 contains 16 residues. V shed 4 bases and J 3 bases; nucleotides not matched to a gene: 9.

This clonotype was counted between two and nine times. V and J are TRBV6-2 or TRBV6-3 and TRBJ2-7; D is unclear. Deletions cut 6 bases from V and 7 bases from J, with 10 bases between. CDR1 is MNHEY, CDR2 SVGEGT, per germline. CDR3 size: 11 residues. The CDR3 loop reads CASSPHGEQYF. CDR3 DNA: TGTGCCAGCAGCCCTCATGGGGAGCAGTACTTC.

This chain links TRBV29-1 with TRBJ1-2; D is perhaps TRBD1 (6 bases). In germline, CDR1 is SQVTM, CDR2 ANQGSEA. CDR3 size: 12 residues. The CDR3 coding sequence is TGCGGCGGGGGGCACTCTAACTATGGCTACACCTTC. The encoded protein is CGGGHSNYGYTF.

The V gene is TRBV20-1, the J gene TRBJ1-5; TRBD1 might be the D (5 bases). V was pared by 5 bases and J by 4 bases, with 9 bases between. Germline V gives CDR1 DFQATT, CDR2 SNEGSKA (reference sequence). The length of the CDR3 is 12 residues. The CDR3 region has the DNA TGCAGTGCTGGGCAGGGAAATCAGCCCCAGCATTTT. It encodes CSAGQGNQPQHF.

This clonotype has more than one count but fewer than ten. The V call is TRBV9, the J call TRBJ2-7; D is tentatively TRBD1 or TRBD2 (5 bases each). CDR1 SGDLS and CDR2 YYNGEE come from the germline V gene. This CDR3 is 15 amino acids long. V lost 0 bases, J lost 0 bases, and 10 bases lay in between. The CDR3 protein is CASSVVGTSSYEQYF. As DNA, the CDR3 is TGTGCCAGCAGCGTAGTTGGGACGAGCTCCTACGAGCAGTACTTC.

This chain's CDR3 is CASSLGTGTYSNQPQHF. The CDR3, as DNA: TGTGCCAGCAGCTTGGGCACCGGGACGTATAGCAATCAGCCCCAGCATTTT. V usage is TRBV7-9 and J usage is TRBJ1-5, with D possibly being TRBD1 (5 bases). Looked up from germline, CDR1 is SEHNR and CDR2 is FQNEAQ (reference sequence). The CDR3 extends over 17 amino acids. V was shortened by 3 bases and J by 0 bases, with 15 bases between the two germline ends.

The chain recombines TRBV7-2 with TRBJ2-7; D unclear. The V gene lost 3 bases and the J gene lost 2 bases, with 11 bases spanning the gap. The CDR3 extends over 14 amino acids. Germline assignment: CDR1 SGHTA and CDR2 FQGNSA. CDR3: CASSLNYATYEQYF. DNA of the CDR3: TGTGCCAGCAGCTTGAATTATGCCACCTACGAGCAGTACTTC.

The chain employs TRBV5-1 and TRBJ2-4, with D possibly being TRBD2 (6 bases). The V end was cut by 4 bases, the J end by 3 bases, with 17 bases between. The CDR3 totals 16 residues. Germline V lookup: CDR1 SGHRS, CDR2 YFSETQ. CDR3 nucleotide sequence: TGCGCCAGCAGCGATCCGGGGGAAACGGGCAAAAACATTCAGTACTTC. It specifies CASSDPGETGKNIQYF. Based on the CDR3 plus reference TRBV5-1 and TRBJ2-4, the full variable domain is KAGVTQTPRYLIKTRGQQVTLSCSPISGHRSVSWYQQTPGQGLQFLFEYFSETQRNKGNFPGRFSGRQFSNSRSEMNVSTLELGDSALYLCASSDPGETGKNIQYFGAGTRLSVL.

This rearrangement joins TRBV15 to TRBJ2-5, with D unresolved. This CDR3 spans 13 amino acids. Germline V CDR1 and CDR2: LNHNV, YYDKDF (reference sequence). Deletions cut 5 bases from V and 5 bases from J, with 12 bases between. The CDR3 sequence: CATSSTGGETQYF. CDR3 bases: TGTGCCACCAGCTCAACGGGTGGGGAGACCCAGTACTTC.

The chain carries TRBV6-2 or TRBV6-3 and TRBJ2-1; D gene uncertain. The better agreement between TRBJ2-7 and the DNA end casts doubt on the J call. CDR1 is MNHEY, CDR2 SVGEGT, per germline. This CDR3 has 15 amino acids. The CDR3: CASSRIADSYNEQYF. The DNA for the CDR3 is TGTGCCAGCAGCCGCATAGCAGACTCCTACAATGAGCAGTACTTC.

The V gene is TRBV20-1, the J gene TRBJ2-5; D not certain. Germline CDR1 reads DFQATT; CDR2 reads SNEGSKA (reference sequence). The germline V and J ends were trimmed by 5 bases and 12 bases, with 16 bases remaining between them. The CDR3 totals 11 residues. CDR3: CSALRQGLKYF. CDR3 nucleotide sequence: TGCAGTGCTCTCCGACAAGGCCTGAAGTACTTC.

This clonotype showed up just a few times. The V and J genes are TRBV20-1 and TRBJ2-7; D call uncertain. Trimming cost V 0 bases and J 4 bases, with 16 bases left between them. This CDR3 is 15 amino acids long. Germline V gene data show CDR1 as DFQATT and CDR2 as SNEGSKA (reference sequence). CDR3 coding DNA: TGCAGTGCTAGAGACCAAGGTCCCCCCGGGTACGAGCAGTACTTC. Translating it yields CSARDQGPPGYEQYF.

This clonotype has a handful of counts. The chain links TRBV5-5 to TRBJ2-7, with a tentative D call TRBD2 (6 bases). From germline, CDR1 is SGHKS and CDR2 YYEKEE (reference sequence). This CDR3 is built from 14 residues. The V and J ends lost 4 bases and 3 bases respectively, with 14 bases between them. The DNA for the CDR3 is TGTGCCAGCAGCCTCCTGGGCGGGAACTACGAGCAGTACTTC. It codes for CASSLLGGNYEQYF.

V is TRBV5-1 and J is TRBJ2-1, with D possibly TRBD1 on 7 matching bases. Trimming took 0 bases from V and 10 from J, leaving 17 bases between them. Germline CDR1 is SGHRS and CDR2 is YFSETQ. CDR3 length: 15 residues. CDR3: CASSLVSGAGGEQFF. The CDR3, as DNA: TGCGCCAGCAGCTTGGTGTCCGGGGCAGGGGGGGAGCAGTTCTTC.

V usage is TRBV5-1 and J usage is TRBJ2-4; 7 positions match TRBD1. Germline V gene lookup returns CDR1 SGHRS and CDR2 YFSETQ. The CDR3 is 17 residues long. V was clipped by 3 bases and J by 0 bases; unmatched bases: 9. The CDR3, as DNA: TGCGCCAGCAGCTCCCCCGACAGGGAGATAGCCAAAAACATTCAGTACTTC. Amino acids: CASSSPDREIAKNIQYF.

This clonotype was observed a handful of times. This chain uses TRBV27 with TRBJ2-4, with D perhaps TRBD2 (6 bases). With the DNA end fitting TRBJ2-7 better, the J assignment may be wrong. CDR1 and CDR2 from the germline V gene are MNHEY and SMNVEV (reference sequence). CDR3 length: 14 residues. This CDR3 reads CASNQAGRFSEQYF. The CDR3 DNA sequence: TGTGCCAGCAATCAAGCGGGCAGGTTCTCCGAGCAGTACTTC.

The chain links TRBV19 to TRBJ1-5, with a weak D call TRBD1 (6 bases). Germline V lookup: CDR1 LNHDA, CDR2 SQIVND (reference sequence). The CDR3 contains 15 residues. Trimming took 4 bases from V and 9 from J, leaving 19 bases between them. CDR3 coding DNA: TGTGCCAGTAGTAGAGGGGGGACTGAGACTTGGCCCCAGCATTTT. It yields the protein CASSRGGTETWPQHF.

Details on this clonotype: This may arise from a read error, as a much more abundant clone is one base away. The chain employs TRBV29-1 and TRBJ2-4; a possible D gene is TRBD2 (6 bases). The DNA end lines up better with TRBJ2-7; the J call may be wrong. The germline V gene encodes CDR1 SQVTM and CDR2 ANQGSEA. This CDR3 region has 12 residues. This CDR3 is CSGDMGRNEQYF. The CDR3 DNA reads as TGCAGCGGTGATATGGGGAGGAACGAGCAGTACTTC.